Below, one T cell receptor (beta chain) is given with its context. No antigen is known for it. This record belongs to a study of cytomegalovirus exposure and HLA in healthy donors. The study's findings and limits: In an earlier analysis, about 87% or about 30%: the productive usage of most TCR beta V segments. Most TCRs appeared rarely, but some public TCRs recurred in many donors. The authors later linked a missense DCLRE1C variant to TCR beta V- and J-gene trimming.

The PCR was carried out with 60 Vbeta primers and 13 Jbeta primers. Using immunoSEQ multiplex PCR, the repertoire was profiled, and TCRdb retains in-frame clones only, with some absent. This table holds 180,000 or so clones, 75% to 80% found once. Donors counted as nominally healthy when sampled, yet unrecorded immune exposures were likely. Looked up from germline, CDR1 is SEHNR and CDR2 is FQNEAQ (reference sequence). V shed 4 bases, J shed 4 bases, and the junction held 6 bases outside the gene matches. The length of the CDR3 is 16 residues. The chain carries TRBV7-9 and TRBJ2-5; TRBD2 agrees at 13 bases. Sequencing was performed on PBMCs. This receptor was taken from a man aged 45-65 years in good health and CMV-seropositive. This CDR3 is CASSSGTSGVGETQYF. CDR3 sequence (DNA): TGTGCCAGCAGCTCAGGGACTAGCGGGGTCGGAGAGACCCAGTACTTC. Combining the CDR3 with reference TRBV7-9 and TRBJ2-5 gives the whole variable domain DTGVSQNPRHKITKRGQNVTFRCDPISEHNRLYWYRQTLGQGPEFLTYFQNEAQLEKSRLLSDRFSAERPKGSFSTLEIQRTEQGDSAMYLCASSSGTSGVGETQYFGPGTRLLVL.